The sequence of this TCR beta chain was determined in a study of identical twins. General study results and limits: While abundant cord blood beta clonotypes carried fewer insertions, memory repertoires showed no such pattern. Potential partial confounding of zero-insertion analyses by invariant MAIT and iNKT cells was noted. Models predicted too little out-of-frame TCR alpha sharing in monozygotic twins.

Germline V lookup: CDR1 KGHDR, CDR2 SFDVKD. Trimming cost V 9 bases and J 3 bases, with 11 bases left between them. The CDR3 totals 13 residues. Each CDR3 protein is one row after TCRdb ran MiXCR on the 5' RACE reads. Among 1.5 million to 2 million distinct CDR3 sequences listed, around 33% were seen once. Notes on this clonotype: The antigen is unknown.

The genes are TRBV24-1 and TRBJ2-1; D gene ambiguous. This clonotype was sampled from a newborn girl in good health. The specimen was cord blood. This CDR3 reads CATCVRHYNEQFF. DNA for the CDR3: TGTGCCACCTGTGTGAGACACTACAATGAGCAGTTCTTC.